This T cell receptor (beta chain) was sequenced during a study of radiation and T cells in renal cell carcinoma. The sample's treatment: treatment-naive control, cytoreductive nephrectomy. The data were produced by immunoSEQ multiplex PCR, yet TCRdb's version contains in-frame clones alone and is incomplete. The sample has under 30,000 clones; 45% to 70% are singletons. The length of the CDR3 is 13 residues. Germline CDR1 is SNHLY and CDR2 is FYNNEI. Germline trimming cut 4 bases from V and 8 bases from J; bases unmatched to any gene: 5. Findings and limits, study-wide: Dominant CDR3 motifs occupied more repertoire in irradiated than control tumors. In nephrectomy-only tumors, top 100 clonotypes averaged 43%, versus about 54% irradiated.

This clone has a handful of counts. Its antigen is still unknown. This receptor was identified in a human donor with renal cell carcinoma. The sequencing used tumor tissue, collected from a patient whose treatment was nephrectomy without radiotherapy. The rearrangement joins TRBV2 to TRBJ1-2; TRBD1 agrees at 9 bases. CDR3 residues: CASSVGTGNGYTF. The DNA of the CDR3 is TGTGCCAGCAGTGTGGGGACAGGGAACGGCTACACCTTC.